This record covers a single T cell receptor beta chain. Its cognate antigen is unknown. The data are from a study of T cell responses to AZD1222 COVID-19 vaccine. About the study: Investigators merged groups given second doses at roughly 4 or roughly 12 weeks. Findings and limits, study-wide: Baseline seropositives among AZD1222 recipients totaled only six or seven. Unmutated variant regions reportedly attract nearly half of all spike-specific TCRs.

Generated by immunoSEQ multiplex PCR, the TCRdb table keeps only in-frame clones and is missing some. The sample contains 150,000 or so clones, nearly 90% of which appear only once. The length of the CDR3 is 15 residues. Trimming removed 6 bases from V and 4 bases from J, with 17 bases in between. Germline V CDR1 and CDR2: SGHRS, YFSETQ. The receptor was derived from an adult in good health. V is TRBV5-1 and J is TRBJ2-1; no firm D call. Sequencing used peripheral blood, obtained on day 0 of AZD1222 vaccination. This CDR3 reads CASITTPRAYNEQFF. As DNA, the CDR3 is TGCGCCAGCATTACAACGCCCAGAGCGTACAATGAGCAGTTCTTC.